This entry lists 7 T cell receptor beta chains sequenced from one sample in a study of chemoradiotherapy in HPV16-positive cancers. Here immunoSEQ multiplex PCR was the method, and the copy in TCRdb shows in-frame clones only, minus some. The sample lists 2,000 to 2,500 clones; 85% to 90% were seen once. Here the sequenced sample was tumor tissue, taken from a patient who underwent chemoradiotherapy. These receptors were taken from a human donor with HPV-associated anogenital cancer.

The chain combines TRBV11-2 with TRBJ2-1; 13 bases agree with TRBD2. J gave up 9 bases and V 6 bases, and 8 bases lay outside the gene matches. The CDR3 has 15 amino acids. Per germline, CDR1 SGHAT and CDR2 FQNNGV. Here the CDR3 DNA reads TGTGCCAGCAGTATACTAGCGGGAGGGCCCTCTGAGCAGTTCTTC. It encodes CASSILAGGPSEQFF.

This clone has only one observation. This chain uses TRBV6-6 with TRBJ2-3, with 7 bases aligning to TRBD1. The CDR3 loop spans 12 amino acids. Germline CDR1 is MNHNY and CDR2 is SVGAGI (reference sequence). The junction had 1 base not matched to a gene; V was cut back by 5 bases and J by 5 bases. CDR3: CASSRQGDTQYF. As DNA, the CDR3 is TGTGCCAGCAGTCGACAGGGAGATACGCAGTATTTT.

The chain recombines TRBV7-2 with TRBJ1-3; D perhaps matches TRBD1 (5 bases). Trimming stripped 5 bases from V and 8 bases from J, with 10 bases between. CDR1 is SGHTA and CDR2 is FQGNSA in the germline V gene. CDR3 length: 12 residues. This CDR3 is CASSPQGYTIYF. CDR3 nucleotide sequence: TGTGCCAGCAGCCCCCAGGGTTACACCATATATTTT.

This clone came up once. V and J are TRBV30 and TRBJ1-3, with D possibly matching TRBD1 (5 bases). Trimming cost V 2 bases and J 2 bases, with 10 bases left between them. Germline V gene data show CDR1 as GTSNPN and CDR2 as SVGIG (reference sequence). The CDR3 runs to 14 residues. The CDR3 nucleotides are TGTGCCTGGAGTCAGGACACCGCTGGAAACACCATATATTTT. Amino acid sequence: CAWSQDTAGNTIYF.

This rearrangement joins TRBV5-5 to TRBJ1-1; 10 bases match TRBD1. Per the germline V gene, CDR1 is SGHKS and CDR2 is YYEKEE (reference sequence). The CDR3 covers 15 residues. The V and J ends lost 4 bases and 6 bases, in that order; junction bases with no gene match: 9. CDR3 in amino acids: CASSVRQGAPPEAFF. As DNA, the CDR3 is TGTGCCAGCAGCGTCCGACAGGGGGCGCCCCCTGAAGCTTTCTTT.

The chain uses TRBV11-3 and TRBJ2-7; D perhaps matches TRBD2 (6 bases). In germline, CDR1 is SGHNT, CDR2 YENEEA. The length of the CDR3 is 14 residues. Trimming removed 0 bases from V and 4 bases from J, with 10 bases in between. CDR3 amino acids: CASSLEPGTYEQYF. DNA of the CDR3: TGTGCCAGCAGCTTAGAACCGGGGACTTACGAGCAGTACTTC.

This clone was seen a single time. The genes are TRBV6-5 and TRBJ1-1, with D perhaps TRBD1 (5 bases). The CDR3 is made up of 15 amino acids. Trimming took off 3 bases at V and 1 base at J, with 12 bases between the two ends. CDR1 and CDR2 from the germline V gene are MNHEY and SVGAGI. CDR3 amino acids: CASSYSLQGNTEAFF. DNA of the CDR3: TGTGCCAGCAGTTATAGTCTCCAGGGGAACACTGAAGCTTTCTTT.